This T cell receptor (beta chain) was observed in a study of response to subunit inactivated influenza vaccine. TCRdb reprocessed the RT-PCR reads via MiXCR and lists one record per CDR3 protein. The data contain around 500,000 distinct CDR3 sequences, about a tenth of them singletons. The CDR3 runs 16 residues. From germline, CDR1 is LGHNA and CDR2 YSLEER. Trimming shortened V by 0 bases and J by 0 bases, and 11 bases separated the two germline ends. The clonotype originates from a man aged 50 to 59 who received an inactivated influenza vaccine. Sequences were derived from PBMCs from blood, sampled more than 35 days after vaccination. This chain links TRBV4-3 with TRBJ1-1; D is undetermined. The CDR3 DNA reads TGCGCCAGCAGCCAAGAATCGTCGTGGATGAACACTGAAGCTTTCTTT. It encodes CASSQESSWMNTEAFF.